What follows is one T cell receptor (beta chain) and its context. The antigen is undetermined. The CDR3 is 16 amino acids. Trimming removed 1 base from V and 0 bases from J; junction bases left unmatched: 3. The data originate from a study of T-cell memory formation after mild COVID-19. Study details: Clusters were largely donor specific. Study results and limitations: The authors left the SARS-CoV-2 specificity of second-wave clones peaking on day 37 unconfirmed.

It was 5'RACE with constant-segment primers that produced the TCR alpha and TCR beta cDNA libraries, which carried sample barcodes and UMIs. Via MiXCR, TCRdb re-called the 5' RACE reads, giving one row per CDR3 protein. The sample comprises about 290,000 distinct CDR3 sequences, more than 15% of which are singletons, and 22% rests with the top ten. Specimen: PBMCs or a T cell subset sorted from them (not recorded which). The rearrangement links TRBV12-3 or TRBV12-4 to TRBJ1-1; 9 bases match TRBD1. This receptor was taken from a man between 18 and 29 years old who had mild COVID-19 (a few samples of this study predate the infection). Cell type and time point are not known. The CDR3 loop is CASSLGTGVMNTEAFF. The CDR3 DNA reads as TGTGCCAGCAGTTTAGGGACAGGGGTGATGAACACTGAAGCTTTCTTT.